The TCR beta chain under discussion was sequenced for a study of CD8 T cells in Susac syndrome. Points from the study as a whole: It was acknowledged in the study that the number of individuals who were included in its TCR sequencing and HLA analysis was relatively small.

Roughly 0.45 to 1 ug RNA was reverse transcribed with random hexamers. Amplification of TCR beta CDR3 spanned 54 Vbeta and 13 Jbeta via immunoSEQ multiplex PCR. TCRdb recomputed calls from the immunoSEQ multiplex PCR reads with MiXCR, one row per CDR3 protein. Here the sample spans fewer than 350,000 distinct CDR3 sequences, around 90% being singletons. The germline V gene has CDR1 SGHTA and CDR2 FQGNSA. CDR3 length: 14 amino acids. V lost 6 bases to trimming and J lost 7 bases, with 18 bases between them. The authors carried out high-throughput sequencing of TCR beta. They applied it to CD8+ and CD4+ T cells obtained from blood. While CD8+ and CD4+ T cells were isolated negatively, TEMRA cells were enriched by FACS. As to this clonotype: Its cognate antigen is unknown.

The clonotype was recovered from a human donor with multiple sclerosis. V gene TRBV7-2 combines with J gene TRBJ1-2; D unresolved. The sequencing sample was made of CD4+ T cells from PBMCs. The CDR3 sequence: CASSSAGLAGGYTF. The DNA for the CDR3 is TGTGCCAGCAGTTCGGCCGGCCTCGCTGGTGGCTACACCTTC.